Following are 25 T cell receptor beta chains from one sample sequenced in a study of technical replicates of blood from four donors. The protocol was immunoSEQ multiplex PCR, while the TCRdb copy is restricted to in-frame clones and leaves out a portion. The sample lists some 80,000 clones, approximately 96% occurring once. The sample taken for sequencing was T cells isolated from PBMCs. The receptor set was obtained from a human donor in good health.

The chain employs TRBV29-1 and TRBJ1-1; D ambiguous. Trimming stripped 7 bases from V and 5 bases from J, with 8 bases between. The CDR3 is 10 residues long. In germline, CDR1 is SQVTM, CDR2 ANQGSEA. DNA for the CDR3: TGCAGCGCCCCGGGAACTGAAGCTTTCTTT. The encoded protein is CSAPGTEAFF. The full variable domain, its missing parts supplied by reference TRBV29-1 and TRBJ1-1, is SAVISQKPSRDICQRGTSLTIQCQVDSQVTMMFWYRQQPGQSLTLIATANQGSEATYESGFVIDKFPISRPNLTFSTLTVSNMSPEDSSIYLCSAPGTEAFFGQGTRLTVV.

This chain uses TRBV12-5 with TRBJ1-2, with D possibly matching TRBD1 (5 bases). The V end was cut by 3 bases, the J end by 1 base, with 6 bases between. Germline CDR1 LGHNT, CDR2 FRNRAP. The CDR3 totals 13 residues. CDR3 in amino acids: CASGLRGNYGYTF. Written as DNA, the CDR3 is TGTGCTAGTGGTTTAAGGGGTAACTATGGCTACACCTTC.

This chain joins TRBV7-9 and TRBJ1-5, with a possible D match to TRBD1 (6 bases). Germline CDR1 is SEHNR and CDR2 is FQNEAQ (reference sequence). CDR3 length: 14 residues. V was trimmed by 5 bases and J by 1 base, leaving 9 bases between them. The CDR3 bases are TGTGCCAGCAGCATTACAGGGAGCAATCAGCCCCAGCATTTT. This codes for CASSITGSNQPQHF. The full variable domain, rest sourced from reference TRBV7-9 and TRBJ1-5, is DTGVSQNPRHKITKRGQNVTFRCDPISEHNRLYWYRQTLGQGPEFLTYFQNEAQLEKSRLLSDRFSAERPKGSFSTLEIQRTEQGDSAMYLCASSITGSNQPQHFGDGTRLSIL.

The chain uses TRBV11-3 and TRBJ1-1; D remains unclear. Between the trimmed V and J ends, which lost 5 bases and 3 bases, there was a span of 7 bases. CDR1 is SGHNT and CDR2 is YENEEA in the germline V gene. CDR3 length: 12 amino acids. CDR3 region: CASSAGDTEAFF. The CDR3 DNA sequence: TGTGCCAGCAGCGCCGGAGACACTGAAGCTTTCTTT.

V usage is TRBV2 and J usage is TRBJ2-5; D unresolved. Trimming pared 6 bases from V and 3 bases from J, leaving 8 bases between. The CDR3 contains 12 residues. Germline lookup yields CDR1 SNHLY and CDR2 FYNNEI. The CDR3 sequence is CASRKREETQYF. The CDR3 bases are TGTGCCAGCAGGAAAAGAGAAGAGACCCAGTACTTC.

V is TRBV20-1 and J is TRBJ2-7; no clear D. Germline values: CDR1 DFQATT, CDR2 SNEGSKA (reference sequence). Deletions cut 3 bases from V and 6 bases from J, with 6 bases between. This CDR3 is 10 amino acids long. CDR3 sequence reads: CSASPREQYF. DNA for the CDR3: TGCAGTGCTAGTCCTCGCGAGCAGTACTTC.

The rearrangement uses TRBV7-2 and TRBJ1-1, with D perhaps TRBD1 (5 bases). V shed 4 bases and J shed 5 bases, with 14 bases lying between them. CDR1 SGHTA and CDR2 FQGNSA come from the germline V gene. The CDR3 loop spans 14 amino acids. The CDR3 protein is CASSSDRYVTEAFF. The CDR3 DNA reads TGTGCCAGCAGCTCCGACAGATACGTAACTGAAGCTTTCTTT.

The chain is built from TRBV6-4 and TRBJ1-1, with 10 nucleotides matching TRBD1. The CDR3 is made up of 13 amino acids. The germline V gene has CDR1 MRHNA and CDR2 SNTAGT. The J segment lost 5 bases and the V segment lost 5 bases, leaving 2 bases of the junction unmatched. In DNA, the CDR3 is TGTGCCAGCAGTATGGACAGGGGGACTGAAGCTTTCTTT. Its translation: CASSMDRGTEAFF.

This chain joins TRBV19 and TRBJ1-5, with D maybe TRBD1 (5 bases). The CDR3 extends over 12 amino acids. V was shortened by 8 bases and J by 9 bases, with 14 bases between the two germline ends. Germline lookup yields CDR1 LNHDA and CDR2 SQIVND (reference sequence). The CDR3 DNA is TGTGCCAGTTGGTCAGGCGGGGGGCCCCAGCATTTT. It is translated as CASWSGGGPQHF.

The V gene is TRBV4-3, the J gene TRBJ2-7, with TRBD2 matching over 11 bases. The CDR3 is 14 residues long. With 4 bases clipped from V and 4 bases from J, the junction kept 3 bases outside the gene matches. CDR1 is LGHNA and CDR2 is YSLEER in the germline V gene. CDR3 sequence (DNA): TGCGCCAGCAGCCTAGGGACTAGCGGTTACGAGCAGTACTTC. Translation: CASSLGTSGYEQYF.

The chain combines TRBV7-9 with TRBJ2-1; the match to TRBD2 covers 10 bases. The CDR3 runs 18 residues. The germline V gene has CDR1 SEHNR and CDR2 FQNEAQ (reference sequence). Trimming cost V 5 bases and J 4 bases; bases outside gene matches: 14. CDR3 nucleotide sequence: TGTGCCAGCAGCATAGGACGGAATAGCGGGAGGCGGTACAATGAGCAGTTCTTC. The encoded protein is CASSIGRNSGRRYNEQFF. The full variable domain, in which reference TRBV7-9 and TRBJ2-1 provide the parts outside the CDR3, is DTGVSQNPRHKITKRGQNVTFRCDPISEHNRLYWYRQTLGQGPEFLTYFQNEAQLEKSRLLSDRFSAERPKGSFSTLEIQRTEQGDSAMYLCASSIGRNSGRRYNEQFFGPGTRLTVL.

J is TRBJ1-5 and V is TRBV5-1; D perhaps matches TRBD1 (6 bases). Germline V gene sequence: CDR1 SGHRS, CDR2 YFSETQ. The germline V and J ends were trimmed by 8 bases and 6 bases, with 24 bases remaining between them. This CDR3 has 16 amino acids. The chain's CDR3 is CARGWTRRGAIQPQHF. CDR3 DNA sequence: TGCGCCAGGGGCTGGACGCGACGGGGGGCTATTCAGCCCCAGCATTTT. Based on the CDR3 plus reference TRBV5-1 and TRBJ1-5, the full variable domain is KAGVTQTPRYLIKTRGQQVTLSCSPISGHRSVSWYQQTPGQGLQFLFEYFSETQRNKGNFPGRFSGRQFSNSRSEMNVSTLELGDSALYLCARGWTRRGAIQPQHFGDGTRLSIL.

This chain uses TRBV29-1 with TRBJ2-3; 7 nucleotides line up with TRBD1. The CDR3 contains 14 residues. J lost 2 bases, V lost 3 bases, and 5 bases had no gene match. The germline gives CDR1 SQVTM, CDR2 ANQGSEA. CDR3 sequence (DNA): TGCAGCGTTGACTGGGACAGAAACACAGATACGCAGTATTTT. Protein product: CSVDWDRNTDTQYF.

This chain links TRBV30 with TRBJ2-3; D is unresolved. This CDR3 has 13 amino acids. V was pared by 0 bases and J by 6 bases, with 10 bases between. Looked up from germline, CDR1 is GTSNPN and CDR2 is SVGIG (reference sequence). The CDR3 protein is CAWSVVSSDTQYF. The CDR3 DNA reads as TGTGCCTGGAGTGTTGTTTCCTCGGATACGCAGTATTTT.

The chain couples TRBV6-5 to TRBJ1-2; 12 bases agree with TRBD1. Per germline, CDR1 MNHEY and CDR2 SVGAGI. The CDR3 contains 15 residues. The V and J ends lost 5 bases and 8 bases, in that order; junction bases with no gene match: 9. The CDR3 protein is CASSRPGQGAEGYTF. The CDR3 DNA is TGTGCCAGCAGTAGGCCGGGACAGGGGGCGGAAGGCTACACCTTC.

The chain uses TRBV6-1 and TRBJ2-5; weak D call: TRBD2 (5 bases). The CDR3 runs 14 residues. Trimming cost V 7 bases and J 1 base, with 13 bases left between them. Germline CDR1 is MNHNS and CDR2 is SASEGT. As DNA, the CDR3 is TGTGCCAGCAAGGAGGTCCTGAGCCAAGAGACCCAGTACTTC. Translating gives CASKEVLSQETQYF.

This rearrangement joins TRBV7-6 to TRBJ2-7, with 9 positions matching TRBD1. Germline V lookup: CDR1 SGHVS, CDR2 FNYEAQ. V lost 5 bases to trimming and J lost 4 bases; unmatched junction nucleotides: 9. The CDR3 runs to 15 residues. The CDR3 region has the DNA TGTGCCAGCAGCCACGGGACAGGGAAAAGTTACGAGCAGTACTTC. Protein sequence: CASSHGTGKSYEQYF.

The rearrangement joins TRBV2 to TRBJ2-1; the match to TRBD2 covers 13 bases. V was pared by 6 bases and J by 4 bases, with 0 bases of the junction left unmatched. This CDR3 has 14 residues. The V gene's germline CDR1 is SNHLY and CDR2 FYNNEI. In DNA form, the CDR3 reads TGTGCCAGCAGGGGACTAGCGGGGTACAATGAGCAGTTCTTC. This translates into CASRGLAGYNEQFF.

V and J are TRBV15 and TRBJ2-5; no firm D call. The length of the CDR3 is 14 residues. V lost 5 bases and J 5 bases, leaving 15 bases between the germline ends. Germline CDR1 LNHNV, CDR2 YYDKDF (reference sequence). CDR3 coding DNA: TGTGCCACCAGCCACCTAGTCGGGTCTGAGACCCAGTACTTC. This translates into CATSHLVGSETQYF.

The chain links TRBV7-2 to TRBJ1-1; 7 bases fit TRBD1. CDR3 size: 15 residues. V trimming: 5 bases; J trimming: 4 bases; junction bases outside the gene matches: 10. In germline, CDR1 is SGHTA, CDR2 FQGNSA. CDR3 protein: CASSPGGGMSTEAFF. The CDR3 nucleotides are TGTGCCAGCAGCCCAGGAGGGGGCATGAGCACTGAAGCTTTCTTT.

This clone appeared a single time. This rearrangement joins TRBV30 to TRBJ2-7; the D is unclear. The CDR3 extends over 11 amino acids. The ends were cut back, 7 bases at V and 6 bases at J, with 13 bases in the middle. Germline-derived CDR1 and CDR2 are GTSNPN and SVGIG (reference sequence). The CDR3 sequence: CAFDMMAEQYF. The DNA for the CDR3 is TGTGCCTTCGACATGATGGCCGAGCAGTACTTC. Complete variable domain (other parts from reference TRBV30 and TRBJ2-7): SQTIHQWPATLVQPVGSPLSLECTVEGTSNPNLYWYRQAAGRGLQLLFYSVGIGQISSEVPQNLSASRPQDRQFILSSKKLLLSDSGFYLCAFDMMAEQYFGPGTRLTVT.

CDR3 loop: CASSLILRTSGSYEQYF. In DNA form, the CDR3 reads TGTGCCAGCAGCTTAATTTTAAGGACTAGCGGTTCCTACGAGCAGTACTTC. The genes are TRBV7-9 and TRBJ2-7, with 10 bases lining up with TRBD2. The junction had 8 bases not matched to a gene; V was cut back by 2 bases and J by 1 base. The CDR3 covers 17 residues. Germline CDR1 and CDR2: SEHNR and FQNEAQ (reference sequence).

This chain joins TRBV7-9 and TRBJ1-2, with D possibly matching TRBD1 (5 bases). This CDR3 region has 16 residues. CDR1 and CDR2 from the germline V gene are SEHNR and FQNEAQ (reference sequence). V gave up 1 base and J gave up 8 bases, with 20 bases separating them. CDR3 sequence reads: CASSLGGSSTGGGYTF. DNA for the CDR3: TGTGCCAGCAGCTTAGGAGGATCGTCTACCGGGGGAGGCTACACCTTC.

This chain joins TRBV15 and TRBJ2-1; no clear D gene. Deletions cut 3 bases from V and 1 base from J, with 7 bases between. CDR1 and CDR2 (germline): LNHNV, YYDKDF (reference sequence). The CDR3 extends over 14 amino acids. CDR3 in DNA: TGTGCCACCAGCAGCGTCAGGTCCTACAATGAGCAGTTCTTC. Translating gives CATSSVRSYNEQFF.

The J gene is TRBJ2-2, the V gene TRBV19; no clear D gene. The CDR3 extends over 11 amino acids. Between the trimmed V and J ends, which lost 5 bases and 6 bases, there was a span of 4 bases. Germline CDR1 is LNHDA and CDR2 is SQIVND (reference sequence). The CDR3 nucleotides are TGTGCCAGTAGTCCGGCCGGGGAGCTGTTTTTT. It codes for CASSPAGELFF.